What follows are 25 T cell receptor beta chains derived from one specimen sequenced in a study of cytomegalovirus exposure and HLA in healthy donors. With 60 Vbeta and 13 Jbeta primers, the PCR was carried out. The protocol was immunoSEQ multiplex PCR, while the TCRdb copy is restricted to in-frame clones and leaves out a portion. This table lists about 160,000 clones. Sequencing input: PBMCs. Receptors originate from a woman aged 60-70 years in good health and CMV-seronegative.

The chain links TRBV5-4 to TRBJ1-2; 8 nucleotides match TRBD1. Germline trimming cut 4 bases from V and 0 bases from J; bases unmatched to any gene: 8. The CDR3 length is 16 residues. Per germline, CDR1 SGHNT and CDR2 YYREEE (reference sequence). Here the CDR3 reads CASSPGQGTSNYGYTF. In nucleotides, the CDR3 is TGTGCCAGCAGCCCAGGACAGGGAACATCTAACTATGGCTACACCTTC.

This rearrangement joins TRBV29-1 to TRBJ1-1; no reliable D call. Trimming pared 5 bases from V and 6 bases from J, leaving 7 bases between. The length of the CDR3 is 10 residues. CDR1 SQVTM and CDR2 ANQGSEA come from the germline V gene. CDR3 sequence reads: CSVRRPEAFF. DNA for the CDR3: TGCAGCGTTAGGAGGCCTGAAGCTTTCTTT.

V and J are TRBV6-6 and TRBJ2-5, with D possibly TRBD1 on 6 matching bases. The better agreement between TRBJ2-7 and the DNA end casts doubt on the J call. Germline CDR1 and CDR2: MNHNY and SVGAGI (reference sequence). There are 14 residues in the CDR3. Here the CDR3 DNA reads TGTGCCAGCAGTTACCAGGGGATGAGTTACGAGCAGTACTTC. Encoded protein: CASSYQGMSYEQYF.

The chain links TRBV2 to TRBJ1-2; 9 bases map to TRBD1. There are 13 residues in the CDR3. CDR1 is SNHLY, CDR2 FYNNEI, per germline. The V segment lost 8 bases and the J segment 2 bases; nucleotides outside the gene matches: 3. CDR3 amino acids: CASSGTGNYGYTF. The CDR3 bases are TGTGCCAGCTCCGGGACAGGGAACTATGGCTACACCTTC.

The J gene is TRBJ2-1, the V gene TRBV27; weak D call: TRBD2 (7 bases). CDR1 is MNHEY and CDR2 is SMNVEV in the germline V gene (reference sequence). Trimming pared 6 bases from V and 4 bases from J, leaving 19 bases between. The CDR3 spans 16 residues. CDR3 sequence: CASSMGEGVLYNEQFF. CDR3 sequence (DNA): TGTGCCAGCAGCATGGGGGAGGGGGTTCTGTACAATGAGCAGTTCTTC.

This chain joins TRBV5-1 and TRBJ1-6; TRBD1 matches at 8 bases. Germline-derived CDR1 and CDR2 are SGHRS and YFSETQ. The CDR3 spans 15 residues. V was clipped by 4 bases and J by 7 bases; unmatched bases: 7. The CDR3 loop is CASSTVQGGNSPLHF. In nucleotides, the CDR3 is TGCGCCAGCAGCACAGTACAGGGGGGGAATTCACCCCTCCACTTT.

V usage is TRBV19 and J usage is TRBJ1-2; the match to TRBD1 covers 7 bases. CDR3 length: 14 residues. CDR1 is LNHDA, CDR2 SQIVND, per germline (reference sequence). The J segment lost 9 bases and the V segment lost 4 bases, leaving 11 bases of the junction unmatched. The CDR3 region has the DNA TGTGCCAGTAGTACCGACAGGGATTCACTTCGCTACACCTTC. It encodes CASSTDRDSLRYTF.

CDR3 coding DNA: TGTGCCAGCAGCCGGGACAGATTACCGATCACTGAAGCTTTCTTT. It translates to CASSRDRLPITEAFF. The J gene is TRBJ1-1, the V gene TRBV4-2; 7 nucleotides align to TRBD1. Looked up from germline, CDR1 is LGHNA and CDR2 is YNFKEQ. V dropped 4 bases and J dropped 4; count of bases not matched to a gene: 9. This CDR3 region has 15 residues.

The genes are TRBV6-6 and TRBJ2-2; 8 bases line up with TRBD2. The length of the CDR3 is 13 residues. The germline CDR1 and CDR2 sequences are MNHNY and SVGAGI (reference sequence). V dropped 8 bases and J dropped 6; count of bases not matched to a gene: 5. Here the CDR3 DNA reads TGTGCCAGCGTGGCCGGGGGGGCCGGGGAGCTGTTTTTT. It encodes CASVAGGAGELFF.

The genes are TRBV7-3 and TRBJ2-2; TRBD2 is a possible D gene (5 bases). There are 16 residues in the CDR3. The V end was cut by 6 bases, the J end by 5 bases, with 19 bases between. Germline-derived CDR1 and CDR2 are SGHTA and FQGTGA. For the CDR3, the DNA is TGTGCCAGCAGTAAAAATGGACTTAAGCGAACCGGGGAGCTGTTTTTT. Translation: CASSKNGLKRTGELFF.

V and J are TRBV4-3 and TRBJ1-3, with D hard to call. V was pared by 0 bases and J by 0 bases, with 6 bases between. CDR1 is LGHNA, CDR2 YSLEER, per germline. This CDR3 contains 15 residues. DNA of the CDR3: TGCGCCAGCAGCCAAGAGGCATACTCTGGAAACACCATATATTTT. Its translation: CASSQEAYSGNTIYF.

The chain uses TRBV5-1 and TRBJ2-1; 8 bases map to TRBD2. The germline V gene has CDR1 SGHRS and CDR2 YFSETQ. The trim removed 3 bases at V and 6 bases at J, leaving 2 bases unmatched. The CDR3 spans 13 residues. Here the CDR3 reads CASSSGTSNEQFF. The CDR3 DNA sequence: TGCGCCAGCAGCTCGGGGACTAGCAATGAGCAGTTCTTC.

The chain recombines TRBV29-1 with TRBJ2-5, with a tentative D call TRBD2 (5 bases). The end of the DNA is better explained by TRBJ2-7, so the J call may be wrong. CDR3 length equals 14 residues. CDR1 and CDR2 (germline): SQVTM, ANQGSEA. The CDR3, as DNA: TGCAGCGCCGGCACGGGTTTTATGCGGGACGAGCAGTACTTC. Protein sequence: CSAGTGFMRDEQYF.

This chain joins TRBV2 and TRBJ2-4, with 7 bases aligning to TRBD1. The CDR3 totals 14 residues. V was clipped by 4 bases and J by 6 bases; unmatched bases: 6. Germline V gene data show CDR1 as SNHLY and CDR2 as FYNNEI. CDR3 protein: CASSGQGVGNIQYF. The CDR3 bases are TGTGCCAGCAGTGGGCAGGGGGTTGGAAACATTCAGTACTTC. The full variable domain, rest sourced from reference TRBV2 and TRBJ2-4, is EPEVTQTPSHQVTQMGQEVILRCVPISNHLYFYWYRQILGQKVEFLVSFYNNEISEKSEIFDDQFSVERPDGSNFTLKIRSTKLEDSAMYFCASSGQGVGNIQYFGAGTRLSVL.

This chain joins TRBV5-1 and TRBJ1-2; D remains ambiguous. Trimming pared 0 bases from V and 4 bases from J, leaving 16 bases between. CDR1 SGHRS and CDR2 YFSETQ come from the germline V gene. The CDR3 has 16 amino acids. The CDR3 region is CASSLGAPLVGYGYTF. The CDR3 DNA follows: TGCGCCAGCAGCTTGGGGGCGCCCCTGGTCGGCTATGGCTACACCTTC.

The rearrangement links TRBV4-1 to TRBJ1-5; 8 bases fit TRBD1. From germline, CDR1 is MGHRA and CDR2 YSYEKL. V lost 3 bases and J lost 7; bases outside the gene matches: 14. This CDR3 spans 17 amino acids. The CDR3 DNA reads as TGCGCCAGCAGCCACGACAGGACAGGGAAGGGGTTGCAGCCCCAGCATTTT. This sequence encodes CASSHDRTGKGLQPQHF.

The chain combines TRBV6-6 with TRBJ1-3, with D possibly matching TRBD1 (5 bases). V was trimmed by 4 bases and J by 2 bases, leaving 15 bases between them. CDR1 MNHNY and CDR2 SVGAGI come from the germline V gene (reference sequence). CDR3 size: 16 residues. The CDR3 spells CASSSPGGGAGNTIYF. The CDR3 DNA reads TGTGCCAGCAGTTCCCCCGGGGGAGGGGCTGGAAACACCATATATTTT.

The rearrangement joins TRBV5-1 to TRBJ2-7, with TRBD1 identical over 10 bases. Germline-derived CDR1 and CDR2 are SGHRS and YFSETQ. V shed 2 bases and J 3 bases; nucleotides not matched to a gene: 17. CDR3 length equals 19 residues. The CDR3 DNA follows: TGCGCCAGCAGCTTTTTTGGACAGGGGGTTCCGGCCAGAGGCTACGAGCAGTACTTC. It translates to CASSFFGQGVPARGYEQYF.

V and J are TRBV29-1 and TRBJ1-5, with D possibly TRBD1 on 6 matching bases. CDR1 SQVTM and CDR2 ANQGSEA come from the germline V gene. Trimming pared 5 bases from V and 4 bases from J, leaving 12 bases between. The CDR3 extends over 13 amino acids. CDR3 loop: CSVTRGENQPQHF. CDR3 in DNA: TGCAGCGTTACCAGGGGAGAAAATCAGCCCCAGCATTTT.

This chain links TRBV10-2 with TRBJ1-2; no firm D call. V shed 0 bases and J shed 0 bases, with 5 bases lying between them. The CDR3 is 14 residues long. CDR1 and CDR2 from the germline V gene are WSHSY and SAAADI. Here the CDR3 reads CASSESAANYGYTF. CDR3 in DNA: TGCGCCAGCAGTGAGTCGGCAGCTAACTATGGCTACACCTTC.

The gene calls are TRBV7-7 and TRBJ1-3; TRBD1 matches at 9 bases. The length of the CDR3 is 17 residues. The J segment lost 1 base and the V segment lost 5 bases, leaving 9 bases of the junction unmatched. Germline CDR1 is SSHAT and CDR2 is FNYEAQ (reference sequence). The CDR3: CASSADRGPVSGNTIYF. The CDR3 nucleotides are TGTGCCAGCAGCGCGGACAGGGGACCCGTTTCTGGAAACACCATATATTTT.

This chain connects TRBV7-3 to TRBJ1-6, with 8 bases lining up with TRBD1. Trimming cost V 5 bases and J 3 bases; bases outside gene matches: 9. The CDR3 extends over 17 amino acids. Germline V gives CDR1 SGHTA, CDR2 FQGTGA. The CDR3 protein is CASSLRQGTLYNSPLHF. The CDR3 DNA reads TGTGCCAGCAGCCTAAGACAGGGGACACTCTATAATTCACCCCTCCACTTT.

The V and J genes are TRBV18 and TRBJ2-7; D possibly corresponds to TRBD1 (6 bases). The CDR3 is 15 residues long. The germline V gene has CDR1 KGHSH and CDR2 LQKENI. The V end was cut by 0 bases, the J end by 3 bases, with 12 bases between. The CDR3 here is CASSPPQGIGYEQYF. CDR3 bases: TGTGCCAGCTCACCACCCCAGGGGATAGGCTACGAGCAGTACTTC.

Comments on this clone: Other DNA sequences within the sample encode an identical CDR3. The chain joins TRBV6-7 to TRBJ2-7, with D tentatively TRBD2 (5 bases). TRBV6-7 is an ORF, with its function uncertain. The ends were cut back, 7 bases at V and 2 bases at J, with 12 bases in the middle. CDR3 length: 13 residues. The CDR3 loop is CASKKLEPYEQYF. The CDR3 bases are TGTGCCAGCAAAAAACTAGAGCCCTACGAGCAGTACTTC.

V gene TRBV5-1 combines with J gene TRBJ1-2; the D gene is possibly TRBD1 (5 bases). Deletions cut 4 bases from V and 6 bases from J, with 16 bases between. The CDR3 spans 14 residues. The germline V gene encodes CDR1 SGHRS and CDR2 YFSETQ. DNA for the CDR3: TGCGCCAGCAGCAGGGACCTTGGGGAGGATGGCTACACCTTC. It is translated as CASSRDLGEDGYTF.